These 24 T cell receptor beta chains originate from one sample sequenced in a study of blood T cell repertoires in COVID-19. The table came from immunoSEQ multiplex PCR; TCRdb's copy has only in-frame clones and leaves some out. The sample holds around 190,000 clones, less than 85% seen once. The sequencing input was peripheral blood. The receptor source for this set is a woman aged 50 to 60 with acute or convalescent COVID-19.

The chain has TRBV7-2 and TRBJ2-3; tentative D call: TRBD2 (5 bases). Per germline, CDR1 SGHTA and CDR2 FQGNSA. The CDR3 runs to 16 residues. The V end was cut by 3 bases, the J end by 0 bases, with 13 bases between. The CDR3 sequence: CASSFLGGSSTDTQYF. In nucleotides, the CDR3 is TGTGCCAGCAGCTTCCTCGGCGGGTCAAGCACAGATACGCAGTATTTT.

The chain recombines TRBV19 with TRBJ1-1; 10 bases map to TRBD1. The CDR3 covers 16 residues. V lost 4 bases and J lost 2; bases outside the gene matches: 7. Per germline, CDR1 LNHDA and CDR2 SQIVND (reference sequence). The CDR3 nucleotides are TGTGCCAGTAGTACAGACAGGGGGCTAATCAACACTGAAGCTTTCTTT. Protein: CASSTDRGLINTEAFF.

The CDR3 loop reads CASRYRGFAEAFF. The CDR3 bases are TGTGCCAGCAGGTACAGGGGTTTCGCTGAAGCTTTCTTT. The chain joins TRBV27 to TRBJ1-1; 7 bases are shared with TRBD1. The ends lost 6 bases at V and 6 bases at J; junction bases unmatched: 7. CDR3 length equals 13 residues. Germline loops: CDR1 MNHEY, CDR2 SMNVEV (reference sequence).

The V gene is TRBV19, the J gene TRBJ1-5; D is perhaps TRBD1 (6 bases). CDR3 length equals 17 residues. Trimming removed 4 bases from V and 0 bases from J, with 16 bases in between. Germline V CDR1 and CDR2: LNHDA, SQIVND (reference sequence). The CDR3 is CASSTGYRALSNQPQHF. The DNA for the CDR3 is TGTGCCAGTAGTACGGGATACAGGGCACTTAGCAATCAGCCCCAGCATTTT.

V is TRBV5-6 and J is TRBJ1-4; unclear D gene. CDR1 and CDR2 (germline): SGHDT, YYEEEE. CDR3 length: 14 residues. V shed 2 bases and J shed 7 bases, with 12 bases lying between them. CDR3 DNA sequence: TGTGCCAGCAGCTTCCGAGGGTCTGGTGAAAAACTGTTTTTT. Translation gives CASSFRGSGEKLFF.

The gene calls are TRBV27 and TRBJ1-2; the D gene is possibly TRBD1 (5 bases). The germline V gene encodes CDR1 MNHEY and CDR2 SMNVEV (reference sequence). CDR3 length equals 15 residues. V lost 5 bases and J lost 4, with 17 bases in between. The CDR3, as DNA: TGTGCCAGCAGTCCCCGCCAGGGAGGAATCTATGGCTACACCTTC. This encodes CASSPRQGGIYGYTF.

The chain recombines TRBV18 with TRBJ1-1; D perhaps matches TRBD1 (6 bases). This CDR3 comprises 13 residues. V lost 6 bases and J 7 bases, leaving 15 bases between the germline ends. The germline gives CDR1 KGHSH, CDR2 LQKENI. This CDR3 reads CASSLDQGFEAFF. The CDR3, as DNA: TGTGCCAGCTCCCTCGATCAGGGGTTTGAAGCTTTCTTT.

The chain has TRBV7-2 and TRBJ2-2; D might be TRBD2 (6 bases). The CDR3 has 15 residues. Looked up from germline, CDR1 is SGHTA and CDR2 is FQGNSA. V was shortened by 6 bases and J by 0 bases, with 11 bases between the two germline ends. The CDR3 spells CASRTSGANTGELFF. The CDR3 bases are TGTGCCAGCAGGACCTCGGGGGCGAACACCGGGGAGCTGTTTTTT.

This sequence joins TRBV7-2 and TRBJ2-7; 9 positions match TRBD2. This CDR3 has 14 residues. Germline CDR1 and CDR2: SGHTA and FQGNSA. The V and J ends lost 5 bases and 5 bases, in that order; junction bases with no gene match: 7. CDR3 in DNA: TGTGCCAGCAGCAGTAGCGGGAGTACCCACGAGCAGTACTTC. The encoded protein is CASSSSGSTHEQYF.

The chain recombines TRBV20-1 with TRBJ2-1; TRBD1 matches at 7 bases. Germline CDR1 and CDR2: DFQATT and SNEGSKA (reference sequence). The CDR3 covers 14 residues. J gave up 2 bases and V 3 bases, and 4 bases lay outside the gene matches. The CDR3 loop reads CSASHRGPYNEQFF. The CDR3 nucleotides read TGCAGTGCTAGTCACAGGGGTCCCTACAATGAGCAGTTCTTC.

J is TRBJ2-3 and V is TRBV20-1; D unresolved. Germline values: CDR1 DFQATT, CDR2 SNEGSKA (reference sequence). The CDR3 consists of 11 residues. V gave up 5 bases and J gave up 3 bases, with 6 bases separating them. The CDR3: CSAGPTDTQYF. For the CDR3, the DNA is TGCAGTGCTGGCCCAACAGATACGCAGTATTTT.

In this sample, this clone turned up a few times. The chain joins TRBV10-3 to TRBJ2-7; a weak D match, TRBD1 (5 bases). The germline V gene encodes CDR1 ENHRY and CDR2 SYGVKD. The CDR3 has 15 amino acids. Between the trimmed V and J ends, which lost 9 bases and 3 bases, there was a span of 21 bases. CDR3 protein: CAISELTVGNYEQYF. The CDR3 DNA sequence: TGTGCCATATCCGAATTGACAGTGGGGAACTACGAGCAGTACTTC.

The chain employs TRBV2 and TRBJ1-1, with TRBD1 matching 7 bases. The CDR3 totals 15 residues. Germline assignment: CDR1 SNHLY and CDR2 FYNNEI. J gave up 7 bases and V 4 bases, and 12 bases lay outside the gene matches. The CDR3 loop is CASSGGFPGQHEAFF. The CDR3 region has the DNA TGTGCCAGCAGTGGTGGATTTCCGGGACAGCATGAAGCTTTCTTT.

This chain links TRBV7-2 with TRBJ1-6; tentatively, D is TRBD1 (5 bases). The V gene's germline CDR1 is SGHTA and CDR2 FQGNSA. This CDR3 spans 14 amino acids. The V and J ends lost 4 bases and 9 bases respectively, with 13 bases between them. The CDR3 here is CASSSARASSPLHF. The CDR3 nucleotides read TGTGCCAGCAGCTCGGCCAGGGCTAGTTCACCCCTCCACTTT.

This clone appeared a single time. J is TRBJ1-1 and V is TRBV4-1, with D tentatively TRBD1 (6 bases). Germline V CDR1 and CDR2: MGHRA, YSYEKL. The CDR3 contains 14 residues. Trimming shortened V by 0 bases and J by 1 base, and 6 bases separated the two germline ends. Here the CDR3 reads CASSQETGNTEAFF. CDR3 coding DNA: TGCGCCAGCAGCCAAGAGACAGGGAACACTGAAGCTTTCTTT.

The CDR3 is CASSNRVTGANVLTF. The CDR3 DNA is TGTGCCAGCAGCAACAGGGTAACTGGGGCCAACGTCCTGACTTTC. The chain employs TRBV5-4 and TRBJ2-6, with D tentatively TRBD1 (6 bases). Germline V CDR1 and CDR2: SGHNT, YYREEE (reference sequence). The CDR3 has 15 amino acids. Trimming pared 4 bases from V and 2 bases from J, leaving 10 bases between.

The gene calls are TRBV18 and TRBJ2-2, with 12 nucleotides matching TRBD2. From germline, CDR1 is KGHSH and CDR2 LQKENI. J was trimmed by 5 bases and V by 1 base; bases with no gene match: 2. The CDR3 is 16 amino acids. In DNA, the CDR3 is TGTGCCAGCTCACCACGACTAGCGGGGGTTACCGGGGAGCTGTTTTTT. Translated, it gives CASSPRLAGVTGELFF.

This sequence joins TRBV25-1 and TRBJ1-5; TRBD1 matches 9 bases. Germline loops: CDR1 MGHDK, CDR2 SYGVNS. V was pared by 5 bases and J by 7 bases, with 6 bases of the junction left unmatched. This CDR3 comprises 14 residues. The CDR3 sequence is CASSTRTGDQPQHF. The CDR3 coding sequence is TGTGCCAGCAGTACCCGGACAGGGGACCAGCCCCAGCATTTT.

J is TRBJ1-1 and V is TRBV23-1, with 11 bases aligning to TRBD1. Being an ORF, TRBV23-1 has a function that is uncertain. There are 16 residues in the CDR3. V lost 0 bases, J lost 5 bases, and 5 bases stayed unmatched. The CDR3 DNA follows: TGCGCCAGCAGTCAATCCCGGGGACAGGGGGGGACTGAAGCTTTCTTT. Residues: CASSQSRGQGGTEAFF.

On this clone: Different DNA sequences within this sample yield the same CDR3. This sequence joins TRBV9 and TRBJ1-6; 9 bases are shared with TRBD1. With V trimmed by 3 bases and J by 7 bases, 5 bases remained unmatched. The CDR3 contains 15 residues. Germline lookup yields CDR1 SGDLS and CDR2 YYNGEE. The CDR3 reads CASSAGQGGNSPLHF. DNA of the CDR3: TGTGCCAGCAGCGCGGGACAGGGAGGGAATTCACCCCTCCACTTT.

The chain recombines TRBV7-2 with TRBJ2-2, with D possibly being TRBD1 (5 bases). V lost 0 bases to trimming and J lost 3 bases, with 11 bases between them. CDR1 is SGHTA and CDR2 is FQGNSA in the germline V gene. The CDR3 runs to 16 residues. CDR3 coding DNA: TGTGCCAGCAGCTTAGCGCTCGTAGGGGACACCGGGGAGCTGTTTTTT. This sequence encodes CASSLALVGDTGELFF.

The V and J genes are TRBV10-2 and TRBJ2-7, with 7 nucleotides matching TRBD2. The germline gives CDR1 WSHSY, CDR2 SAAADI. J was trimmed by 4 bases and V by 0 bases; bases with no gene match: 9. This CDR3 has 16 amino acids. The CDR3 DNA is TGCGCCAGCAGTGAGTCGAGTAGCGGGTTTTCTTACGAGCAGTACTTC. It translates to CASSESSSGFSYEQYF.

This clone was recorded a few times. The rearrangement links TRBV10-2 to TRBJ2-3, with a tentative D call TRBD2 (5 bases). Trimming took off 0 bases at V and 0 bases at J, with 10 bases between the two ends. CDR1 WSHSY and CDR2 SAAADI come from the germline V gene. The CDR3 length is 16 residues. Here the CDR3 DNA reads TGCGCCAGCAGTGAGTCGACTCGGGGAAGCACAGATACGCAGTATTTT. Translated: CASSESTRGSTDTQYF.

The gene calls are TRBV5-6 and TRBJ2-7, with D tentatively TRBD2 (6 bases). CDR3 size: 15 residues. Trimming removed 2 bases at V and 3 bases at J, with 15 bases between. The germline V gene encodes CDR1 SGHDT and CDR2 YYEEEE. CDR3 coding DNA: TGTGCCAGCAGCTTAAGCGAACTAGCAGGCTACGAGCAGTACTTC. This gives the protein CASSLSELAGYEQYF. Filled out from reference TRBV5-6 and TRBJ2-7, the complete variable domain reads DAGVTQSPTHLIKTRGQQVTLRCSPKSGHDTVSWYQQALGQGPQFIFQYYEEEERQRGNFPDRFSGHQFPNYSSELNVNALLLGDSALYLCASSLSELAGYEQYFGPGTRLTVT.